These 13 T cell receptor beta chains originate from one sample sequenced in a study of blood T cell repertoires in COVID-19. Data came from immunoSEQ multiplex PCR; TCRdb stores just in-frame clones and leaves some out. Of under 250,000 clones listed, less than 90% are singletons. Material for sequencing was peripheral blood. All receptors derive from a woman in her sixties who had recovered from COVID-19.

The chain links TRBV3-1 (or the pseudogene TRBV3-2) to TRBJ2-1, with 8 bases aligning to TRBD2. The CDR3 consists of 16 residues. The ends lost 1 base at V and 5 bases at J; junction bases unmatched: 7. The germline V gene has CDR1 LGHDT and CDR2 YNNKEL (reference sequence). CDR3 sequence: CASSQVLRGGNNEQFF. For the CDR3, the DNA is TGTGCCAGCAGCCAAGTACTCCGGGGGGGTAACAATGAGCAGTTCTTC.

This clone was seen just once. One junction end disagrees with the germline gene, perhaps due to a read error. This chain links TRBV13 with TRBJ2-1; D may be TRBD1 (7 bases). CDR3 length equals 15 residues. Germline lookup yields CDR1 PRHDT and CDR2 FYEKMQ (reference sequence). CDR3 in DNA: TGTGCCAGCAGCGTAGGCCAGGGGGGATCCAATGAGCAGTTCTTC. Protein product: CASSVGQGGSNEQFF. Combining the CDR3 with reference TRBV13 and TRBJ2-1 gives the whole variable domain AAGVIQSPRHLIKEKRETATLKCYPIPRHDTVYWYQQGPGQDPQFLISFYEKMQSDKGSIPDRFSAQQFSDYHSELNMSSLELGDSALYFCASSVGQGGSNEQFFGPGTRLTVL.

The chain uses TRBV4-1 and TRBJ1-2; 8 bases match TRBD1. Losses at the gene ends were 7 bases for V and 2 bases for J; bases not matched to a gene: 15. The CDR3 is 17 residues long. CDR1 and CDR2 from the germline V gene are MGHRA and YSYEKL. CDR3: CASTPGTGIPRNYGYTF. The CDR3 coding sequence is TGCGCCAGCACCCCAGGGACAGGCATCCCAAGAAACTATGGCTACACCTTC.

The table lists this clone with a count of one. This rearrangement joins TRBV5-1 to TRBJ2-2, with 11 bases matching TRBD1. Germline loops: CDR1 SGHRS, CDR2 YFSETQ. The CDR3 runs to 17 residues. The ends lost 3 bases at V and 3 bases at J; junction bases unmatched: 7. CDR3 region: CASSWTGQGGYTGELFF. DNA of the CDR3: TGCGCCAGCAGCTGGACGGGACAGGGGGGCTACACCGGGGAGCTGTTTTTT.

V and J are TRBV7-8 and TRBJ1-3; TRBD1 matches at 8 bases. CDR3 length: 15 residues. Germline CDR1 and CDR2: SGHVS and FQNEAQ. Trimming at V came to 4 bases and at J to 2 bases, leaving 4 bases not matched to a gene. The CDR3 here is CASSSRTGTGNTIYF. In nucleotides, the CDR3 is TGTGCCAGCAGCTCCCGGACAGGGACTGGAAACACCATATATTTT.

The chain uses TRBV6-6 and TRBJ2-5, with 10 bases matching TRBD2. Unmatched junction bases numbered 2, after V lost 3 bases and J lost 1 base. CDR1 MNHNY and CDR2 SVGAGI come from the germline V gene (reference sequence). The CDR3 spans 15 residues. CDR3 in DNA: TGTGCCAGCAGTTATTCTAGCGGGGGCCAAGAGACCCAGTACTTC. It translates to CASSYSSGGQETQYF.

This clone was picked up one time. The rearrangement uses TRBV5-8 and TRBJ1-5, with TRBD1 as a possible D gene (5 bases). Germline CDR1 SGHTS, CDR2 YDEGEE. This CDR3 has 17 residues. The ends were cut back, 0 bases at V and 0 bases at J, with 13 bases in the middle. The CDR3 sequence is CASSLVGGSVSNQPQHF. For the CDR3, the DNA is TGTGCCAGCAGCTTGGTTGGGGGGTCAGTTAGCAATCAGCCCCAGCATTTT.

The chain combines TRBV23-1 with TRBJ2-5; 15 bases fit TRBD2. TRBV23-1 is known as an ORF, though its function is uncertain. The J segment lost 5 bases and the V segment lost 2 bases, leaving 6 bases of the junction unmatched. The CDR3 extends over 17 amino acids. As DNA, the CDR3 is TGCGCCAGCAGTCAAGGGACTAGCGGGGGGCTACCTGAGACCCAGTACTTC. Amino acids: CASSQGTSGGLPETQYF.

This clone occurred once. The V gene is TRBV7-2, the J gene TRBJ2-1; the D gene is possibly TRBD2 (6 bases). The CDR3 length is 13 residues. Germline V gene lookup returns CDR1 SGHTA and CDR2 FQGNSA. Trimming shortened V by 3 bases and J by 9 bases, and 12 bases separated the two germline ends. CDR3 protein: CASSLKGGVEQFF. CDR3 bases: TGTGCCAGCAGCTTGAAAGGCGGGGTTGAGCAGTTCTTC.

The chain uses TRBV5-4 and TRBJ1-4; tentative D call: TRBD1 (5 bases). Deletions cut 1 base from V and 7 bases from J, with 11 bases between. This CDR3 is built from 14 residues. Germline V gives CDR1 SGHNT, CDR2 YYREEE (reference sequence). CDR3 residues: CASSLSGRGEKLFF. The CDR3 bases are TGTGCCAGCAGCTTGTCCGGGAGGGGTGAAAAACTGTTTTTT.

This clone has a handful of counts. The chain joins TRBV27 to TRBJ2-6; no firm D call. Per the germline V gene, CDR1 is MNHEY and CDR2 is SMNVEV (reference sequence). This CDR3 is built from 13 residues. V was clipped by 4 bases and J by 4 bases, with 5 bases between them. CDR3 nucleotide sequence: TGTGCCAGCAGTTACACCGGGGCCAACGTCCTGACTTTC. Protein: CASSYTGANVLTF.

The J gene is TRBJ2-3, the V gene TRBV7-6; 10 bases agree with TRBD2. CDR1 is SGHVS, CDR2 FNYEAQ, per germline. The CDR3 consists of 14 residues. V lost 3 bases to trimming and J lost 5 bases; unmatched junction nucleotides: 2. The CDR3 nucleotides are TGTGCCAGCAGCTTCAGCGGGGGGGAAGATACGCAGTATTTT. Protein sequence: CASSFSGGEDTQYF.

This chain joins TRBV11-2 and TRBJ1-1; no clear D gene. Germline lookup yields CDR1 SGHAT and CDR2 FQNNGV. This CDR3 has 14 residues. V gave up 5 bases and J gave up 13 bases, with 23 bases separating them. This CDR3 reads CASSPYSRQLKLFF. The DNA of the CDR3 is TGTGCCAGCAGCCCCTATTCCAGACAACTGAAGCTTTTCTTT.